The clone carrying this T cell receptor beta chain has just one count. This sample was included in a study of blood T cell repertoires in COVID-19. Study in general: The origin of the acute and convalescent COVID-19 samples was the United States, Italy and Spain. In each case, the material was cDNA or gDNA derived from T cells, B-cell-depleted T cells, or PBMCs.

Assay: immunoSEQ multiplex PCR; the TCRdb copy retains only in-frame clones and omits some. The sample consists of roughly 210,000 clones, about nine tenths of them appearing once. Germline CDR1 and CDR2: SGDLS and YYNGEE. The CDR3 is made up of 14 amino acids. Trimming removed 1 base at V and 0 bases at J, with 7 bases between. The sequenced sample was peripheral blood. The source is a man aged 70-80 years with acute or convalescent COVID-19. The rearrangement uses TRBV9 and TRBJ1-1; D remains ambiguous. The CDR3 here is CASSVSGLNTEAFF. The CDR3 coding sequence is TGTGCCAGCAGCGTATCCGGGTTGAACACTGAAGCTTTCTTT.